This T cell receptor beta chain is from a study of cytomegalovirus exposure and HLA in healthy donors. The PCR ran on 60 Vbeta and 13 Jbeta primers. Sequencing used immunoSEQ multiplex PCR; TCRdb keeps in-frame clones, though not all of them. Here the sample spans approximately 33,000 clones, 53% being singletons. Germline values: CDR1 SNHLY, CDR2 FYNNEI. The CDR3 runs to 16 residues. Trimming pared 5 bases from V and 1 base from J, leaving 14 bases between. With regard to this clone: Its antigen is unidentified.

Study observations and caveats: For most TCR sequences rarity was the rule, although some public TCRs occurred in many donors.

The sample comprised PBMCs. This clonotype originated in a woman in her 40s in good health and CMV-seropositive. J is TRBJ1-4 and V is TRBV2; the D is unclear. CDR3 nucleotide sequence: TGTGCCAGCAGTTGGAGGCTGGGCAGAACTAATGAAAAACTGTTTTTT. Amino acids: CASSWRLGRTNEKLFF.